One and the same sample provided the 18 T cell receptor beta chains below, sequenced in a study of PD-1 blockade in classical Hodgkin lymphoma (TCRdb year 2020). The time point label here, explained by the study, means: cycle 4 day 1 (C4D1), after less than 7 weeks of nivolumab. Every trial patient had relapsed after autologous stem cell transplantation, and cohorts A, B and C differed in prior brentuximab vedotin exposure. The library was obtained by the immunoSEQ multiplex PCR assay. TCRdb retrieved this table from immuneACCESS and kept in-frame rearrangements only. Not all clones are present; in checked studies, unresolved V genes account for under half, and no reason is known for the remainder. Counted in this sample were tens of thousands of clones; 70% to 80% of them appeared once. The ten biggest clones cover under 20% of the sample. Sequenced here: peripheral blood mononuclear cells (PBMCs), sampled before the fourth cycle of nivolumab. The receptors originated from a human donor with classical Hodgkin lymphoma.

The chain carries TRBV7-3 and TRBJ2-1, with TRBD2 matching over 7 bases. Germline CDR1 is SGHTA and CDR2 is FQGTGA. The CDR3 is 13 residues long. With V trimmed by 3 bases and J by 7 bases, 3 bases remained unmatched. The CDR3 DNA follows: TGTGCCAGCAGCTTCGGGACTACTAATGAGCAGTTCTTC. Protein product: CASSFGTTNEQFF.

This clone was seen only a few times. The V gene is TRBV4-3, the J gene TRBJ2-1, with 9 positions matching TRBD2. Germline CDR1 is LGHNA and CDR2 is YSLEER. There are 16 residues in the CDR3. Trimming cost V 0 bases and J 9 bases; bases outside gene matches: 9. CDR3 in DNA: TGCGCCAGCAGCCAAGACTTGGGACTAGCAAGTCTTGAGCAGTTCTTC. Residues: CASSQDLGLASLEQFF.

V usage is TRBV6-5 and J usage is TRBJ1-6; 9 bases agree with TRBD1. Looked up from germline, CDR1 is MNHEY and CDR2 is SVGAGI. CDR3 length: 15 residues. The ends lost 6 bases at V and 9 bases at J; junction bases unmatched: 9. CDR3 sequence reads: CASRAPGTGISPLHF. CDR3 DNA: TGTGCCAGCAGAGCTCCCGGGACAGGGATTTCACCCCTCCACTTT.

A note on this clone: Additional DNA sequences in this sample encode the identical CDR3. The chain links TRBV7-2 to TRBJ2-7, with a tentative D call TRBD2 (6 bases). The V end lost 1 base, the J end lost 6 bases, and 10 bases lay between the germline ends. The CDR3 has 13 amino acids. Germline values: CDR1 SGHTA, CDR2 FQGNSA. The CDR3 nucleotides are TGTGCCAGCAGCTTAGGATACGGGGGCGAGCAGTACTTC. This encodes CASSLGYGGEQYF.

The V and J genes are TRBV25-1 and TRBJ1-1; D not resolved. Trimming removed 7 bases at V and 1 base at J, with 10 bases between. Germline V gives CDR1 MGHDK, CDR2 SYGVNS. The CDR3 consists of 13 residues. CDR3 region: CASKELTNTEAFF. The CDR3 DNA follows: TGTGCCAGCAAGGAGCTCACGAACACTGAAGCTTTCTTT.

The rearrangement uses TRBV5-1 and TRBJ1-1; no firm D call. V lost 7 bases, J lost 0 bases, and 13 bases lay in between. In germline, CDR1 is SGHRS, CDR2 YFSETQ. The CDR3 length is 14 residues. CDR3 sequence (DNA): TGCGCCAGCCAAGCGGGCCTAATGAACACTGAAGCTTTCTTT. Residues: CASQAGLMNTEAFF.

This clone was observed once. The sample contains more than one DNA sequence encoding this CDR3. This chain connects TRBV5-4 to TRBJ2-7; 7 bases agree with TRBD1. The germline V gene has CDR1 SGHNT and CDR2 YYREEE (reference sequence). The CDR3 is 12 residues long. The V and J ends lost 0 bases and 6 bases, in that order; junction bases with no gene match: 0. The CDR3 is CASSLDRGEQYF. The DNA for the CDR3 is TGTGCCAGCAGCTTGGACAGGGGCGAGCAGTACTTC.

The chain uses TRBV11-1 and TRBJ2-7; 7 bases are shared with TRBD2. CDR3 length equals 15 residues. The germline V gene has CDR1 SGHAT and CDR2 FQDESV (reference sequence). The V and J ends lost 3 bases and 4 bases, in that order; junction bases with no gene match: 9. The CDR3 loop reads CASSFVRDGRYEQYF. The CDR3 DNA sequence: TGTGCCAGCAGCTTTGTTCGGGACGGGAGGTACGAGCAGTACTTC.

V gene TRBV18 combines with J gene TRBJ1-4; TRBD1 is a possible D gene (5 bases). The CDR3 consists of 15 residues. Germline CDR1 KGHSH, CDR2 LQKENI. Trimming removed 0 bases at V and 0 bases at J, with 5 bases between. The CDR3 nucleotides are TGTGCCAGCTCACCACCGGGGGCAACTAATGAAAAACTGTTTTTT. It yields the protein CASSPPGATNEKLFF.

This chain joins TRBV5-1 and TRBJ1-1; no clear D. This CDR3 region has 12 residues. The germline V gene encodes CDR1 SGHRS and CDR2 YFSETQ. Trimming stripped 4 bases from V and 6 bases from J, with 10 bases between. CDR3 loop: CASSPGVPEAFF. CDR3 DNA: TGCGCCAGCAGCCCCGGTGTCCCTGAAGCTTTCTTT.

The V call is TRBV6-5, the J call TRBJ1-1; D not certain. The germline gives CDR1 MNHEY, CDR2 SVGAGI. Trimming stripped 5 bases from V and 2 bases from J, with 12 bases between. The CDR3 loop spans 14 amino acids. Here the CDR3 DNA reads TGTGCCAGCAGTCTCGGACGGTTCAACACTGAAGCTTTCTTT. Protein: CASSLGRFNTEAFF.

This clone appeared a single time. This sequence joins TRBV29-1 and TRBJ2-1; TRBD2 is a possible D gene (6 bases). V lost 3 bases and J lost 5, with 11 bases in between. This CDR3 contains 13 residues. Germline V lookup: CDR1 SQVTM, CDR2 ANQGSEA. DNA of the CDR3: TGCAGCGTTGAGGGACTCGACAACAATGAGCAGTTCTTC. Protein sequence: CSVEGLDNNEQFF.

The chain combines TRBV12-1 with TRBJ2-3; the table assigns TRBD2, which was not confirmed against the DNA. TRBV12-1 is termed a pseudogene. The CDR3 length is 17 residues. The CDR3: CASSPTSGGSYTDTQYF. The CDR3 nucleotides read TGTGCCAGCAGCCCAACTAGCGGGGGTTCTTACACAGATACGCAGTATTTT.

This clone has a handful of counts. The chain couples TRBV7-2 to TRBJ1-2; D may be TRBD1 (6 bases). Germline CDR1 reads SGHTA; CDR2 reads FQGNSA. The CDR3 sequence is 13 residues long. Trimming left V 4 bases short and J 6 bases short, with 12 bases between. The CDR3 coding sequence is TGTGCCAGCAGCTCCAGGGGCGGCCATGGCTACACCTTC. Protein: CASSSRGGHGYTF.

The V call is TRBV7-6, the J call TRBJ2-7; D gene uncertain. The ends were cut back, 3 bases at V and 1 base at J, with 10 bases in the middle. CDR3 length: 14 amino acids. Germline values: CDR1 SGHVS, CDR2 FNYEAQ. CDR3 loop: CASSLNWWSYEQYF. CDR3 nucleotide sequence: TGTGCCAGCAGCTTGAACTGGTGGTCCTACGAGCAGTACTTC.

The rearrangement joins TRBV2 to TRBJ2-4; weak D call: TRBD1 (6 bases). Trimming pared 3 bases from V and 5 bases from J, leaving 14 bases between. The germline gives CDR1 SNHLY, CDR2 FYNNEI. CDR3 length equals 15 residues. The CDR3 DNA sequence: TGTGCCAGCAGTGACCTAACAGGGACCCAAAACATTCAGTACTTC. It yields the protein CASSDLTGTQNIQYF.

V usage is TRBV4-2 and J usage is TRBJ2-3; maybe TRBD1 (5 bases). The CDR3 runs to 18 residues. The V end was cut by 1 base, the J end by 3 bases, with 20 bases between. Germline CDR1 reads LGHNA; CDR2 reads YNFKEQ. The CDR3 nucleotides are TGTGCCAGCAGCCAAGGGGGCCGAAGCGCCTCAGGGACAGATACGCAGTATTTT. Residues: CASSQGGRSASGTDTQYF.

V gene TRBV7-2 combines with J gene TRBJ1-5, with D hard to call. The V and J ends lost 3 bases and 5 bases respectively, with 8 bases between them. CDR1 and CDR2 (germline): SGHTA, FQGNSA. CDR3 length: 13 residues. In nucleotides, the CDR3 is TGTGCCAGCAGCTTCCGGAGGGATCAGCCCCAGCATTTT. Protein: CASSFRRDQPQHF.